Described below is a single T cell receptor (beta chain) sequence and its context. The sample belongs to a study of blood T cell repertoires in COVID-19. Trimming left V 5 bases short and J 6 bases short, with 12 bases between. Germline loops: CDR1 LNHDA, CDR2 SQIVND (reference sequence). The CDR3 has 13 amino acids. Method: immunoSEQ multiplex PCR; TCRdb's copy keeps in-frame clones and lacks some. This sample has 100,000 or so clones; approximately 87% occur once, and the top ten carry approximately 10%. Input material: peripheral blood. This chain joins TRBV19 and TRBJ2-3; TRBD1 is a possible D gene (6 bases). The sequence came from a woman in her 30s with acute or convalescent COVID-19. Written as DNA, the CDR3 is TGTGCCAGTAGTGCAGGGGCAGGGGATACGCAGTATTTT. This translates into CASSAGAGDTQYF.